The 28 T cell receptor beta chains below were found in one sample sequenced in a study of blood T cell repertoires in COVID-19. Some clones are missing from TCRdb's copy, which holds only in-frame ones; the method was immunoSEQ multiplex PCR. Among about 240,000 clones listed, roughly 82% were seen once. Sequencing was performed on peripheral blood. The receptors stem from a man older than 75 with acute or convalescent COVID-19.

The chain carries TRBV4-3 and TRBJ1-1; D is unresolved. This CDR3 has 16 residues. With 0 bases removed from V and 1 base from J, the gap between germline ends came to 12 bases. The germline CDR1 and CDR2 sequences are LGHNA and YSLEER. CDR3 nucleotides: TGCGCCAGCAGCCAAGATCACTGGCAGGCGAACACTGAAGCTTTCTTT. It translates to CASSQDHWQANTEAFF.

This clone was recorded once. The chain joins TRBV3-1 (or the pseudogene TRBV3-2) to TRBJ1-1; D is possibly TRBD1 (5 bases). CDR3 length: 14 amino acids. V shed 2 bases and J shed 3 bases, with 10 bases lying between them. Looked up from germline, CDR1 is LGHDT and CDR2 is YNNKEL (reference sequence). CDR3 region: CASSQNTGYTEAFF. The CDR3 bases are TGTGCCAGCAGCCAAAATACAGGATACACTGAAGCTTTCTTT.

V usage is TRBV28 and J usage is TRBJ1-5, with D tentatively TRBD1 (6 bases). The germline V gene has CDR1 MDHEN and CDR2 SYDVKM. The CDR3 loop spans 15 amino acids. Trimming shortened V by 3 bases and J by 0 bases, and 9 bases separated the two germline ends. CDR3 in amino acids: CASSFGTPSNQPQHF. For the CDR3, the DNA is TGTGCCAGCAGTTTTGGGACACCTAGCAATCAGCCCCAGCATTTT.

The V call is TRBV28, the J call TRBJ2-5, with TRBD1 matching 8 bases. The CDR3 runs to 14 residues. V trimming: 5 bases; J trimming: 7 bases; junction bases outside the gene matches: 9. Germline CDR1 and CDR2: MDHEN and SYDVKM. The CDR3 protein is CASSLAGQGGTQYF. The CDR3 region has the DNA TGTGCCAGCAGTCTCGCCGGACAGGGCGGGACCCAGTACTTC.

The chain couples TRBV19 to TRBJ1-1, with a possible D match to TRBD1 (6 bases). This CDR3 has 15 amino acids. Between the trimmed V and J ends, which lost 3 bases and 1 base, there was a span of 12 bases. Germline values: CDR1 LNHDA, CDR2 SQIVND (reference sequence). This CDR3 is CASSMGQRGNTEAFF. The CDR3 DNA follows: TGTGCCAGTAGTATGGGACAAAGGGGGAACACTGAAGCTTTCTTT.

The CDR3, as DNA: TGTGCCAGCAGTTCAGGGCAGGGGTGGAATGGCTACACCTTC. This sequence encodes CASSSGQGWNGYTF. J is TRBJ1-2 and V is TRBV27, with D tentatively TRBD1 (6 bases). The CDR3 is made up of 14 amino acids. The V end lost 4 bases, the J end lost 6 bases, and 15 bases lay between the germline ends. CDR1 is MNHEY, CDR2 SMNVEV, per germline (reference sequence).

The V and J genes are TRBV4-3 and TRBJ1-2, with 9 bases that match TRBD1. This CDR3 is 15 amino acids long. Germline values: CDR1 LGHNA, CDR2 YSLEER. J gave up 8 bases and V 3 bases, and 10 bases lay outside the gene matches. DNA for the CDR3: TGCGCCAGCAGCCATTTCGGGGACAGGGTGCCCGGCTACACCTTC. It yields the protein CASSHFGDRVPGYTF.

The V call is TRBV28, the J call TRBJ2-7, with D tentatively TRBD2 (5 bases). V lost 6 bases and J lost 2, with 8 bases in between. This CDR3 has 12 residues. Germline loops: CDR1 MDHEN, CDR2 SYDVKM. In DNA form, the CDR3 reads TGTGCCAGCAGAGCGGTAACCTACGAGCAGTACTTC. It is translated as CASRAVTYEQYF.

The V gene is TRBV27, the J gene TRBJ1-2, with 7 bases that match TRBD1. CDR1 is MNHEY and CDR2 is SMNVEV in the germline V gene (reference sequence). J lost 6 bases, V lost 2 bases, and 3 bases had no gene match. The CDR3 length is 13 residues. The CDR3 sequence is CASSLQGGDGYTF. In DNA form, the CDR3 reads TGTGCCAGCAGTTTACAGGGGGGCGATGGCTACACCTTC.

The chain carries TRBV7-9 and TRBJ1-1; D possibly corresponds to TRBD1 (5 bases). The CDR3 length is 14 residues. The germline gives CDR1 SEHNR, CDR2 FQNEAQ (reference sequence). V was cut by 4 bases and J by 0 bases, with 9 bases left in between. The CDR3 protein is CASSSSGVNTEAFF. The DNA for the CDR3 is TGTGCCAGCAGCTCCTCGGGGGTGAACACTGAAGCTTTCTTT.

This chain joins TRBV28 and TRBJ2-1; 9 bases line up with TRBD1. CDR1 MDHEN and CDR2 SYDVKM come from the germline V gene. The CDR3 totals 16 residues. After removal of 5 bases from V and 8 bases from J, the junction contained 13 bases not matched to a gene. CDR3 residues: CASSTMTGGFRDEQFF. The CDR3 DNA reads as TGTGCCAGCAGTACGATGACAGGGGGTTTTAGGGATGAGCAGTTCTTC.

CDR3 nucleotides: TGTGCCAGCCAACAGGGACAGGAGCAGTTCTTC. It codes for CASQQGQEQFF. The rearrangement joins TRBV12-3 or TRBV12-4 to TRBJ2-1; 7 nucleotides match TRBD1. The CDR3 runs 11 residues. V gave up 8 bases and J gave up 10 bases; unmatched junction bases: 5.

The chain carries TRBV28 and TRBJ2-7; 8 bases are a match to TRBD2. The CDR3 loop spans 14 amino acids. Germline V gene lookup returns CDR1 MDHEN and CDR2 SYDVKM. With V trimmed by 7 bases and J by 4 bases, 9 bases remained unmatched. This CDR3 is CASTPGGGMYEQYF. CDR3 DNA sequence: TGTGCCAGCACCCCCGGGGGGGGAATGTACGAGCAGTACTTC. The full variable domain, in which reference TRBV28 and TRBJ2-7 provide the parts outside the CDR3, is DVKVTQSSRYLVKRTGEKVFLECVQDMDHENMFWYRQDPGLGLRLIYFSYDVKMKEKGDIPEGYSVSREKKERFSLILESASTNQTSMYLCASTPGGGMYEQYFGPGTRLTVT.

V usage is TRBV7-2 and J usage is TRBJ2-3; 9 bases are a match to TRBD2. The CDR3 runs 14 residues. V lost 6 bases and J lost 5; bases outside the gene matches: 6. Germline V gene lookup returns CDR1 SGHTA and CDR2 FQGNSA. CDR3 sequence: CASRRSGGQDTQYF. The CDR3 DNA reads as TGTGCCAGCAGGAGGAGCGGGGGGCAAGATACGCAGTATTTT.

DNA of the CDR3: TGTGCCAGCTCACCAGGACAGGGCATAGAGCCCCAGCATTTT. Amino acids: CASSPGQGIEPQHF. The rearrangement joins TRBV18 to TRBJ1-5, with 8 positions matching TRBD1. V trimming: 2 bases; J trimming: 8 bases; junction bases outside the gene matches: 5. The CDR3 loop spans 14 amino acids. Germline-derived CDR1 and CDR2 are KGHSH and LQKENI.

In regard to this clone: The junction shows a germline mismatch at one end, possibly a read error. The V call is TRBV7-2, the J call TRBJ2-3; 8 bases line up with TRBD2. Germline CDR1 and CDR2: SGHTA and FQGNSA. The CDR3 runs to 12 residues. CDR3 amino acids: CASSFLGTRGSF. The CDR3 DNA reads TGTGCCAGCAGCTTCCTTGGGACTAGAGGTAGTTTT.

V and J are TRBV6-5 and TRBJ1-1; D is perhaps TRBD1 (6 bases). CDR3 length equals 15 residues. From germline, CDR1 is MNHEY and CDR2 SVGAGI. The ends were cut back, 6 bases at V and 7 bases at J, with 21 bases in the middle. CDR3 in amino acids: CASRDRSRRGGEAFF. In DNA, the CDR3 is TGTGCCAGCAGGGACAGATCCCGACGAGGGGGTGAAGCTTTCTTT.

This clone came up a few times. The genes are TRBV9 and TRBJ1-1, with 9 positions matching TRBD1. J gave up 4 bases and V 4 bases, and 11 bases lay outside the gene matches. This CDR3 has 16 residues. CDR1 is SGDLS, CDR2 YYNGEE, per germline. For the CDR3, the DNA is TGTGCCAGCAGCATCTTCGGGACAGGGTCTATCACTGAAGCTTTCTTT. Protein sequence: CASSIFGTGSITEAFF. Full variable domain (missing parts from reference TRBV9 and TRBJ1-1): DSGVTQTPKHLITATGQRVTLRCSPRSGDLSVYWYQQSLDQGLQFLIQYYNGEERAKGNILERFSAQQFPDLHSELNLSSLELGDSALYFCASSIFGTGSITEAFFGQGTRLTVV.

The J gene is TRBJ2-3, the V gene TRBV28; 8 positions match TRBD2. The CDR3 covers 19 residues. Germline V gene lookup returns CDR1 MDHEN and CDR2 SYDVKM. J gave up 0 bases and V 5 bases, and 16 bases lay outside the gene matches. The CDR3 sequence is CASSGPLEAGAPSTDTQYF. The CDR3 DNA is TGTGCCAGCAGTGGACCGCTCGAAGCGGGGGCCCCTAGCACAGATACGCAGTATTTT.

CDR3: CASSALASSDTQYF. In DNA form, the CDR3 reads TGTGCCAGTAGTGCCCTAGCTAGTTCAGATACGCAGTATTTT. This sequence joins TRBV19 and TRBJ2-3; D may be TRBD2 (5 bases). Germline CDR1 is LNHDA and CDR2 is SQIVND (reference sequence). The CDR3 has 14 residues. V dropped 5 bases and J dropped 4 bases, with 13 bases sitting between them.

This chain links TRBV5-1 with TRBJ2-3; TRBD1 might be the D (5 bases). Trimming cost V 1 base and J 1 base, with 7 bases left between them. The V gene's germline CDR1 is SGHRS and CDR2 YFSETQ. The CDR3 runs to 14 residues. This CDR3 is CASSLFRGTDTQYF. In DNA form, the CDR3 reads TGCGCCAGCAGCTTGTTCAGGGGCACAGATACGCAGTATTTT.

J is TRBJ1-1 and V is TRBV11-2, with D possibly matching TRBD1 (6 bases). This CDR3 is built from 14 residues. Germline V CDR1 and CDR2: SGHAT, FQNNGV. V lost 1 base to trimming and J lost 8 bases, with 14 bases between them. The CDR3 DNA reads TGTGCCAGCAGCTTAGCACTACGGGGGGCGGAAGCTTTCTTT. Its protein product is CASSLALRGAEAFF.

The chain has TRBV14 and TRBJ2-2; TRBD2 agrees at 7 bases. Germline CDR1 SGHDN, CDR2 FVKESK. CDR3 length equals 18 residues. The V segment lost 0 bases and the J segment 2 bases; nucleotides outside the gene matches: 9. CDR3: CASSQDLSGGRNTGELFF. CDR3 nucleotides: TGTGCCAGCAGCCAAGATCTTTCGGGCGGGAGAAACACCGGGGAGCTGTTTTTT.

This clone was observed once. The chain's CDR3 is CASSSRTGTGYNEQFF. The CDR3 DNA is TGCGCCAGCAGCTCGAGGACAGGGACGGGGTACAATGAGCAGTTCTTC. This chain connects TRBV4-3 to TRBJ2-1; 8 bases are shared with TRBD1. The J segment lost 4 bases and the V segment lost 5 bases, leaving 10 bases of the junction unmatched. There are 16 residues in the CDR3. Germline CDR1 LGHNA, CDR2 YSLEER.

The table lists this clone with a few counts. The chain links TRBV27 to TRBJ1-2, with D tentatively TRBD1 (5 bases). This CDR3 region has 12 residues. The germline gives CDR1 MNHEY, CDR2 SMNVEV (reference sequence). V gave up 4 bases and J gave up 8 bases, with 11 bases separating them. CDR3: CASSSTGEGYTF. DNA of the CDR3: TGTGCCAGCAGTTCTACAGGAGAAGGCTACACCTTC.

V gene TRBV27 combines with J gene TRBJ1-6; 7 bases line up with TRBD1. The CDR3 is 14 residues long. The V and J ends lost 5 bases and 14 bases, in that order; junction bases with no gene match: 12. The V gene's germline CDR1 is MNHEY and CDR2 SMNVEV (reference sequence). Written as DNA, the CDR3 is TGTGCCAGCAGTCCATGGGACAGACTCCAGGCCCTCCACTTT. Translation gives CASSPWDRLQALHF.

This chain links TRBV12-3 or TRBV12-4 with TRBJ1-5; no reliable D call. The CDR3 totals 13 residues. Trimming left V 5 bases short and J 5 bases short, with 10 bases between. The CDR3, as DNA: TGTGCCAGCAGTCCACGGGTCGATCAGCCCCAGCATTTT. Translation gives CASSPRVDQPQHF.

The chain joins TRBV11-3 to TRBJ2-7; 9 positions agree with TRBD1. The CDR3 sequence is 14 residues long. CDR1 and CDR2 from the germline V gene are SGHNT and YENEEA. V lost 1 base to trimming and J lost 4 bases; unmatched junction nucleotides: 2. The DNA for the CDR3 is TGTGCCAGCAGCTTAGCGACAGGGGGGTACGAGCAGTACTTC. This codes for CASSLATGGYEQYF.